This record covers a single TCR beta chain. The authors' processing: Reference gene primer amplification yielded estimated nucleated cell counts. Sequencing was performed with immunoSEQ multiplex PCR; in TCRdb, only in-frame clones are kept and a portion is missing. The D gene and trimming were derived from the DNA, and the V and J assignments and clone size from that table. The sample lists around 250,000 clones, about 84% occurring once. These data belong to a study of blood T cell repertoires in COVID-19. About the research overall: From the United States, Italy and Spain came samples of acute and convalescent COVID-19. The cDNA or gDNA used as material had been derived from T cells, B-cell-depleted T cells, or PBMCs.

V was clipped by 1 base and J by 4 bases, with 16 bases between them. The CDR3 extends over 16 amino acids. The germline V gene encodes CDR1 SGHTA and CDR2 FQGNSA. This sequence joins TRBV7-2 and TRBJ1-2; a possible D gene is TRBD1 (5 bases). This TCR was recovered from a man older than 75 with acute or convalescent COVID-19. Sequencing input: peripheral blood. For the CDR3, the DNA is TGTGCCAGCAGCTTAGGTCAGGGAAGGGGTTCCTATGGCTACACCTTC. Amino acids: CASSLGQGRGSYGYTF.